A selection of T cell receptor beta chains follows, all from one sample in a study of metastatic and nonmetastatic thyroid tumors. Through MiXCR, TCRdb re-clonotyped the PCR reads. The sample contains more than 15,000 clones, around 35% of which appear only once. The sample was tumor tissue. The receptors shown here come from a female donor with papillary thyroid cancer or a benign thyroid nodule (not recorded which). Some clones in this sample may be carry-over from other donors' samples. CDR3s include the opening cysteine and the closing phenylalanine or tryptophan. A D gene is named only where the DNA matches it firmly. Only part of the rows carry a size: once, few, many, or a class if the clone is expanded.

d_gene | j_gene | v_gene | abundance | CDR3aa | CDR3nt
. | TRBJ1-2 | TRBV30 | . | CAWSSIGGPTF | TGTGCCTGGAGTTCAATCGGGGGCCCCACCTTC
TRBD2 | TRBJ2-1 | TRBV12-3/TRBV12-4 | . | CASSLLAGVDEQFF | TGTGCCAGCAGTTTACTAGCGGGAGTCGATGAGCAGTTCTTC
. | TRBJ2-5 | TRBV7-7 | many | CASSLAPGVLATQYF | TGTGCCAGCAGCTTAGCGCCAGGGGTATTAGCGACCCAGTACTTC
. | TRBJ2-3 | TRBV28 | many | CASSLRGNTQYF | TGTGCCAGCAGTTTAAGGGGAAATACGCAGTATTTT
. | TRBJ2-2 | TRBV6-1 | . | CASRWTGNTGELFF | TGTGCCAGCCGATGGACGGGTAACACCGGGGAGCTGTTTTTT
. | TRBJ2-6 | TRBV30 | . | CAWVGAGANVLTF | TGTGCCTGGGTTGGGGCTGGGGCCAACGTCCTGACTTTC
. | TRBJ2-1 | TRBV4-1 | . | CASSQENNEQFF | TGCGCCAGCAGCCAAGAAAACAATGAGCAGTTCTTC
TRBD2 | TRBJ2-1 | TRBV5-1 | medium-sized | CASSLTSGGSYNEQFF | TGCGCCAGCAGCTTGACTAGCGGGGGCTCCTACAATGAGCAGTTCTTC
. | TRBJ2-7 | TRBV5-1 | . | CASSLDPDRQQYF | TGCGCCAGCAGCTTGGATCCCGATAGGCAGCAGTACTTC
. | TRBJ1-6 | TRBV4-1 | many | CASSRGEINSPLHF | TGCGCCAGCAGCCGGGGGGAAATTAATTCACCCCTCCACTTT
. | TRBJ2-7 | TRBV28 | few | CASSDEQGYEQYF | TGTGCCAGCAGTGATGAACAGGGTTACGAGCAGTACTTC
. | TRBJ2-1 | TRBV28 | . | CASSLELQNEQFF | TGTGCCAGCAGTTTGGAGCTTCAGAATGAGCAGTTCTTC
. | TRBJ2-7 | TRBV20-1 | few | CSARDSGLDRPSNEQYF | TGCAGTGCTAGAGATTCAGGACTGGATCGTCCTAGTAACGAGCAGTACTTC
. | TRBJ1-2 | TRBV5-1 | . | CASSLDRTYGYTF | TGCGCCAGCAGCTTAGACAGGACCTATGGCTACACCTTC
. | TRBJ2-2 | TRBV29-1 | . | CSVDTGSGELFF | TGCAGCGTAGATACAGGGTCCGGGGAGCTGTTTTTT
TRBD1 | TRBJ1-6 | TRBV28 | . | CASTLGQRNSPLHF | TGTGCCAGCACCCTGGGACAGAGAAATTCACCCCTCCACTTT
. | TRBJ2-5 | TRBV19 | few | CASSMDFQETQYF | TGTGCCAGTAGTATGGATTTCCAAGAGACCCAGTACTTC
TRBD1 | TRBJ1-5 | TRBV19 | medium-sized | CASSIKGRGKDQPQHF | TGTGCCAGTAGTATAAAGGGCAGGGGGAAAGATCAGCCCCAGCATTTT
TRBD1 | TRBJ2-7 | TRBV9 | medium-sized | CASSVFDRGEQYF | TGTGCCAGCAGCGTCTTCGACAGGGGCGAGCAGTACTTC
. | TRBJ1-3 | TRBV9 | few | CASSVWGDSGNTIYF | TGTGCCAGCAGCGTGTGGGGAGACTCTGGAAACACCATATATTTT
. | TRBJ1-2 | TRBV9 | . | CASTPAGGAAGYTF | TGTGCCAGCACCCCGGCTGGGGGGGCTGCTGGCTACACCTTC
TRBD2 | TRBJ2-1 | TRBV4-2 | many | CASSQEGLAGGTEQFF | TGTGCCAGCAGCCAAGAGGGACTAGCGGGGGGGACTGAGCAGTTCTTC
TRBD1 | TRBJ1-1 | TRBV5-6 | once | CASSLPTGLNTEAFF | TGTGCCAGCAGCTTGCCGACAGGGCTGAACACTGAAGCTTTCTTT
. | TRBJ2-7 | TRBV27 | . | CASSYSVQGDYEQYF | TGTGCCAGCAGTTACTCGGTTCAGGGTGACTACGAGCAGTACTTC
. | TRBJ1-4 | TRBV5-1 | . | CASSLATTPREKLFF | TGCGCCAGCAGCTTGGCCACAACTCCACGAGAAAAACTGTTTTTT